Sequencing of this TCR beta chain was carried out in a study of T cells in Graves' hyperthyroidism and ophthalmopathy. About the study: Peripheral blood was obtained at initial diagnosis, preceding any treatment. General study results and limits: In the blood, most expanded thyroid clonotypes above 0.001 appeared as well.

Ophthalmopathy patients showed a Clinical Activity Score of at least 3, NOSPECS grade of at least 4 and duration under 3 months. TCR beta CDR3 region amplification was performed from RNA transcripts. First-round RT-PCR with HTBI primers amplified the TCR CDR3 region. TCRdb redid the calling of the multiplex PCR reads with MiXCR, one entry per CDR3 protein. The sample records about 290,000 distinct CDR3 sequences, roughly 19% being singletons. CDR3 length: 16 residues. Looked up from germline, CDR1 is DFQATT and CDR2 is SNEGSKA (reference sequence). Only a few counts were recorded for this clonotype. The antigen is undetermined. One junction end does not reproduce the germline sequence, and a read error may be involved.

Source material: blood. The source of this sequence is a man in his fifties or sixties with Graves' ophthalmopathy. The chain is built from TRBV20-1 and TRBJ2-3; D perhaps matches TRBD1 (6 bases). In DNA form, the CDR3 reads TGCAGTGCCAGAGGGGGTGGGGAGTGGGGCACAGATACGCAGTATTTT. Its translation is CSARGGGEWGTDTQYF.